This T cell receptor (beta chain) was sequenced during a study of spatial heterogeneity in lung cancer (dated by TCRdb to between 2019 and 2020). Turning to the overall study: More beta-chain than alpha-chain transcripts were consistently detected, likely reflecting higher beta-chain transcript abundance. Both alpha and beta chains were TCR-sequenced in samples taken at surgery, namely 220 tumor regions, fewer than 80 matched nontumor lung samples and 45 to 60 PBMC samples. In the raw uncorrected reads, each unique combination of TCR and UMI appeared more than ten times on average. The study quantitatively compared TCR alpha and beta repertoires across multiple tumor regions, matched nontumor lung and blood in non-small cell lung cancer. Nonsynonymous mutation counts, determined by whole-exome sequencing of tumor tissue, were related to TCR repertoire features.

The time point tag for this specimen amounts to: sample taken at primary tumor resection. Whole RNA extracted from tumor and nontumor lung tissue, or from cryopreserved PBMC samples, was used for TCR sequencing without cell sorting. Samples were obtained from approximately 70 patients with early-stage, untreated non-small cell lung cancer from the lung TRACERx cohort. Only patients with enough RNA available from two or more tumor regions were chosen for TCR sequencing. Overall results and qualifications from the work: Additional single-cell paired TCR alpha and beta sequencing was considered necessary to confirm, at a functional level, the hypothesis that regional TCRs recognize regional mutations. Ubiquitous expanded tumor TCRs were found in blood more often at tumor resection than at routine follow-up.

Libraries were prepared through 5' RACE. This sample was sequenced with a NextSeq 500. The TCR library protocol attached a unique molecular identifier to each TCR cDNA molecule to allow correction of PCR and sequencing errors. The original methods were these. Decombinator tools were used for TCR identification, UMI-based error correction and CDR3 extraction. TCRs above a frequency of 2 per 1,000, corresponding to the top 1% of the tumor frequency distribution, were defined as expanded. Rényi diversity was computed with the R vegan package after subsampling each repertoire 100 times to 5,000 TCRs. CDR3 similarity networks were built from amino acid triplet string-kernel similarity, with CDR3s being connected when pairwise similarity was above 0.82. TCRdb reworked the public reads: Q25 trimming with fastp, MiXCR clone assembly, productive beta chains retained. Every distinct CDR3 protein forms one entry, paired with its most common genes and DNA. These V and J calls derive from TCRdb rather than the authors' analysis. A total of about 75,000 distinct CDR3 sequences appear in this sample, about an eighth of them only once. The biggest ten clones account for more than 7% of the sample.

CDR1 is given as KGHDR and CDR2 as SFDVKD, both from the germline V gene. The CDR3, from cysteine to phenylalanine, totals 13 residues. The DNA shown is the 39-base CDR3, in frame from base 1. Trimming costs V 2 bases and J 10 bases, and their ends lie 11 bases apart. A word on this clonotype: No antigen is known for it. There are no base qualities to consult, and no much larger clone falls within one base.

This receptor was identified in a male donor with early-stage non-small cell lung cancer. The sample in question was PBMCs, obtained at surgery. This sequence uses TRBV24-1 and TRBJ2-1; no D gene can be assigned with confidence. The sequence in DNA is TGTGCCACCAGTGATTCGCGGCAGACGGAGCAGTTCTTC. This gives the protein CATSDSRQTEQFF.